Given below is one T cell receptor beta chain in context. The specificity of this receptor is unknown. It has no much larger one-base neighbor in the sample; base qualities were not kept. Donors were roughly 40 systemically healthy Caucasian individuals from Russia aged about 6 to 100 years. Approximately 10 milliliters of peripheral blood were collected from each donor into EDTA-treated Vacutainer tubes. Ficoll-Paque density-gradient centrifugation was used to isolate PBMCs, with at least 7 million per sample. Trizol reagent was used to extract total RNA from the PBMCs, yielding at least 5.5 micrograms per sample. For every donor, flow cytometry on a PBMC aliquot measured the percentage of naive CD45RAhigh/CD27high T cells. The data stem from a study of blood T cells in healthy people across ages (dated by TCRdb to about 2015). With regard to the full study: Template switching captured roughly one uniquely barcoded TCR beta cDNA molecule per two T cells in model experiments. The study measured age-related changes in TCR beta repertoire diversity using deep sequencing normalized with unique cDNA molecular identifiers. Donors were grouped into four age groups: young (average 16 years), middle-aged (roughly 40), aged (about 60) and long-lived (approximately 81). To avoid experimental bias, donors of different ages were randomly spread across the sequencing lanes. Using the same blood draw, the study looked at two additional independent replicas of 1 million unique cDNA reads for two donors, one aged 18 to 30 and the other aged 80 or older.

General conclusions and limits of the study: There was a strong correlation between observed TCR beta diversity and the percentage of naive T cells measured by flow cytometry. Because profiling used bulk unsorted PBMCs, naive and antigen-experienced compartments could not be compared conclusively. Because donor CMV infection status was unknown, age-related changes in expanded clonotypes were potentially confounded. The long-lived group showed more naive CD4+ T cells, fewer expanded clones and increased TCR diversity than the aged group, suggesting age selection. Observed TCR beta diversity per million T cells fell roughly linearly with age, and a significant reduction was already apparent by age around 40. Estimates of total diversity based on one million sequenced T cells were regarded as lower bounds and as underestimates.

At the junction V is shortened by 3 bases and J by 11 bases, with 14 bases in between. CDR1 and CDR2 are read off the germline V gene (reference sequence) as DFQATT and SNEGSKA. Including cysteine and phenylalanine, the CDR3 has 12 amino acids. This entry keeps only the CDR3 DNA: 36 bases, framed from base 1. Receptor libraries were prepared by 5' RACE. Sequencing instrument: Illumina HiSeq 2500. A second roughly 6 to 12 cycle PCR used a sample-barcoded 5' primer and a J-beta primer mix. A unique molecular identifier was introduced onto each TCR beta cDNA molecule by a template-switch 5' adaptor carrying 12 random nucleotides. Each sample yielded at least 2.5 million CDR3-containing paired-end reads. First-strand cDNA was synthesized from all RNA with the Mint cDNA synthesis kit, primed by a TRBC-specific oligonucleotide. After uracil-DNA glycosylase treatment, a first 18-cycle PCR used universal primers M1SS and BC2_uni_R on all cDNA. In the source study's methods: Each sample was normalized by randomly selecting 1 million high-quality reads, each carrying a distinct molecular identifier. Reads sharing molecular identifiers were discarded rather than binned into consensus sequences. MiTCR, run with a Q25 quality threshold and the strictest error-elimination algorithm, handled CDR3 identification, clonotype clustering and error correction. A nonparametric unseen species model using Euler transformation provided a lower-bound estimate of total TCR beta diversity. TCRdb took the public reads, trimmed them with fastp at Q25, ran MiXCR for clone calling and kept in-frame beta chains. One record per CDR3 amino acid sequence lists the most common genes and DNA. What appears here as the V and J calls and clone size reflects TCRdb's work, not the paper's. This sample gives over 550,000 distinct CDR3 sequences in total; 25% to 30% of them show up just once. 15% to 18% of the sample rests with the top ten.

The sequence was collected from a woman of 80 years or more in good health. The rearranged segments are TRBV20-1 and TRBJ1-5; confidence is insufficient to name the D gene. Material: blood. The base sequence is TGCAGTGCTAGGAGTTCCGTGGGTTCCCAGCATTTT. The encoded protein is CSARSSVGSQHF.